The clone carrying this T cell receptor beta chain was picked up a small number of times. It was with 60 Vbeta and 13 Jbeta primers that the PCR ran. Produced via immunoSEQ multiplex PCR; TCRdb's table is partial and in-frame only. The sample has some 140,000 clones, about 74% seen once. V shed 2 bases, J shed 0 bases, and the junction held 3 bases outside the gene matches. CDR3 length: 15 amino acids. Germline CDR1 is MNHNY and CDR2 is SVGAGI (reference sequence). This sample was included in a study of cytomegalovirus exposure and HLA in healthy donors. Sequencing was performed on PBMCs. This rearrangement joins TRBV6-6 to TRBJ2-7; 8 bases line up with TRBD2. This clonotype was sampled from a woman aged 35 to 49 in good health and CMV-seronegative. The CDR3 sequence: CASSYVAGSSYEQYF. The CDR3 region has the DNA TGTGCCAGCAGTTACGTAGCGGGGAGCTCCTACGAGCAGTACTTC.